This TCR beta chain was sequenced in a study of T-cell reconstitution after alpha-beta-depleted transplantation in children. Whole-study findings and limits: T-cell numbers and diversity, one year after transplant, stemmed largely from T cells that were newly produced. Reportedly, only several hundred clones from non-depleted graft cells drove alpha-beta T-cell counts at about two months.

This clonotype has only a few counts. Its antigen remains unidentified. The germline CDR1 and CDR2 sequences are SQVTM and ANQGSEA. Trimming pared 2 bases from V and 4 bases from J, leaving 23 bases between. The CDR3 loop spans 17 amino acids. TCRbeta library preparation incorporated unique molecular identifiers. TCRdb reprocessed the PCR reads with MiXCR, giving one entry per CDR3 protein. The sample includes about 110,000 distinct CDR3 sequences, approximately 6.9% of them seen just once. This receptor was obtained from a male patient aged 2-15 years who had a stem cell transplant for acute lymphoblastic leukemia, so the T cells may come from the graft donor. The chain combines TRBV29-1 with TRBJ1-2; possible D gene TRBD1, 6 bases. The sequenced sample was PBMCs, mostly from graft donor cells, obtained 360 days after TCRalphabeta/CD19-depleted stem cell transplant. CDR3 nucleotide sequence: TGCAGCGTTGAAATTGGGGCGACCAGCCGACAGGTCTATGGCTACACCTTC. This encodes CSVEIGATSRQVYGYTF.